This T cell receptor beta chain was sequenced for a study of T cells in localized non-small cell lung cancer. General study results and limits: Uninvolved nearby lung showed the greatest T cell clonality, exceeding that found in tumor. Overall survival was longer when the density of T cells in the blood was higher. Adjacent lung exhibited a median of 57 among the 100 most abundant tumor clones.

A single count supports this clone. Its specificity is unknown. The CDR3 is made up of 11 amino acids. V lost 2 bases, J lost 7 bases, and 5 bases lay in between. The germline V gene encodes CDR1 MNHEY and CDR2 SMNVEV (reference sequence). The data were produced by immunoSEQ multiplex PCR, yet TCRdb's version contains in-frame clones alone and is incomplete. The sample comprises 45,000 to 70,000 clones, more than 80% of which are singletons, and less than 6% rests with the top ten. V is TRBV27 and J is TRBJ1-1; a possible D gene is TRBD1 (5 bases). This TCR came from a woman aged 35-75 years with stage I lung adenocarcinoma. Sample: peripheral blood, taken before any cancer treatment. The CDR3 reads CASSLGGEAFF. The CDR3 nucleotides are TGTGCCAGCAGTTTAGGGGGTGAAGCTTTCTTT.